This is a list of T cell receptor beta chains from one sample in a study of shared clonotypes between healthy human individuals. Generated by immunoSEQ multiplex PCR, the TCRdb table keeps only in-frame clones and is missing some. Of millions of clones in the sample, more than 90% are singletons; the top ten hold around 0.14%. The specimen sequenced was naive CD4+ T cells sorted from blood. Receptors were obtained from a man younger than 30 in good health. Each CDR3 is given with its conserved first and last residue. A D gene is named only where the DNA matches it firmly. Where a row states a size, it is once, few, many or the class of an expanded clone; other rows omit it.

d_call	v_call	clone_size	j_call	cdr3_nt	cdr3_aa
TRBD1	TRBV11-3	.	TRBJ2-6	TGTGCCAGCAGTCACGGGACAGGAAGGGCTGGGGCCAACGTCCTGACTTTC	CASSHGTGRAGANVLTF
TRBD2	TRBV15	.	TRBJ2-7	TGTGCCACCAGCAGTTGGGGAGATCGGGGGTCAGACGATAGCGGGAGTTCGTACGAGCAGTACTTC	CATSSWGDRGSDDSGSSYEQYF
.	TRBV10-3	.	TRBJ1-1	TGTGCCACCTCGGTAGGGGACACTGAAGCTTTCTTT	CATSVGDTEAFF
.	TRBV13	.	TRBJ2-7	TGTGCCAGCAGCTTAGGGGCCTCGTACGAGCAGTACTTC	CASSLGASYEQYF
.	TRBV5-8	.	TRBJ1-6	TGTGCCAGCAGCTCGTCGCGGAGCTCCTATAATTCACCCCTCCACTTT	CASSSSRSSYNSPLHF
TRBD1	TRBV5-1	.	TRBJ1-4	TGCGCCAGCAGGCAGGGGGAAACTAATGAAAAACTGTTTTTT	CASRQGETNEKLFF
TRBD2	TRBV5-5	.	TRBJ2-1	TGTGCCAGCACTGGGACGGTGGGGACTAACAATGAGCAGTTCTTC	CASTGTVGTNNEQFF
TRBD1	TRBV2	once	TRBJ2-7	TGTGCCAGCAGTGATTTACAGGGGATCGACGAGCAGTACTTC	CASSDLQGIDEQYF
TRBD1	TRBV10-2	.	TRBJ2-7	TGCGCCAGCAGGAGATGGACAGGGTCGGGGTACGAGCAGTACTTC	CASRRWTGSGYEQYF
TRBD1	TRBV2	.	TRBJ2-1	TGTGCCAGCAGTAAGGGACAGGGAAACCATGAGCAGTTCTTC	CASSKGQGNHEQFF
.	TRBV27	.	TRBJ2-7	TGTGCCAGCAGTTTACGACAGGCTGCCTACGAGCAGTACTTC	CASSLRQAAYEQYF
.	TRBV18	.	TRBJ1-2	TGTGCCAGCTCACCGACCTCTGGCTACTATGGCTACACCTTC	CASSPTSGYYGYTF
.	TRBV5-1	.	TRBJ1-6	TGCGCCAGCAGTGAATTTGCCTCCTATAATTCACCCCTCCACTTT	CASSEFASYNSPLHF
.	TRBV6-5	.	TRBJ2-1	TGTGCCAGCAGCCCATATGCGACAAGCTCCAATGAGCAGTTCTTC	CASSPYATSSNEQFF
.	TRBV7-9	.	TRBJ2-4	TGTGCCAGCAGCGGGACTCCCGGATCCCCTATTCAGTACTTC	CASSGTPGSPIQYF
TRBD2	TRBV25-1	.	TRBJ2-5	TGTGCCAGCAGTGAATGGACTAGCGGGAACCAAGAGACCCAGTACTTC	CASSEWTSGNQETQYF
TRBD1	TRBV30	.	TRBJ1-6	TGTGCAGGGGGCGGGACGGGCTTTAATTCACCCCTCCACTTT	CAGGGTGFNSPLHF
TRBD1	TRBV10-3	.	TRBJ2-4	TGTGCCACTGGACAGGGTGGGGACATTCAGTACTTC	CATGQGGDIQYF
TRBD1	TRBV4-3	.	TRBJ2-2	TGCGCCAGCAGCCAAGAAGACCAGGGGGCAGGCGGGGAGCTGTTTTTT	CASSQEDQGAGGELFF
.	TRBV5-4	.	TRBJ1-4	TGTGCCAGCAGCCTCACGCCTAATGAAAAACTGTTTTTT	CASSLTPNEKLFF
.	TRBV7-2	.	TRBJ2-2	TGTGCCAGCAGCTTAGGAGGGTCCGGGGAGCTGTTTTTT	CASSLGGSGELFF
.	TRBV6-1	.	TRBJ2-2	TGTGGGAGCGGGAACACCGGGGAGCTGTTTTTT	CGSGNTGELFF